This TCR beta chain was found in a study of blood T cell repertoires in COVID-19. At the level of the study: From the United States, Italy and Spain came samples of acute and convalescent COVID-19. Sources were T cells, B-cell-depleted T cells, or PBMCs; the material itself was cDNA or gDNA.

Germline V CDR1 and CDR2: MNHEY, SMNVEV (reference sequence). CDR3 size: 14 residues. V was trimmed by 2 bases and J by 7 bases, leaving 11 bases between them. Original data processing: Using reference gene primer amplification, nucleated cell counts were estimated. Using immunoSEQ multiplex PCR, the repertoire was profiled, and TCRdb retains in-frame clones only, with some absent. That table gives V, J and clone size, and the DNA gave D and trimming. This sample has roughly 100,000 clones, with roughly 86% found just once. The receptor was derived from a human donor in a cohort sampled during active COVID-19. This sequence joins TRBV27 and TRBJ2-2; tentative D call: TRBD2 (5 bases). The sequenced material came from peripheral blood. The CDR3, as DNA: TGTGCCAGCAGTTTAGCGCGGGCTAACGGGGAGCTGTTTTTT. It yields the protein CASSLARANGELFF.